The 7 T cell receptor beta chains in this list originate from one sample, sequenced in a study of identical twins. Via MiXCR, TCRdb re-called the 5' RACE reads, giving one row per CDR3 protein. This sample carries 450,000 to 650,000 distinct CDR3 sequences, roughly 15% of them seen once, and the ten largest clones take about 0.47%. These records were also assigned to another study, of yellow fever vaccine responses in identical twins.

The sample was CD4+ T cells sorted from blood. The receptors derive from a woman younger than 30 in good health.

This clonotype was picked up one time. The rearrangement uses TRBV20-1 and TRBJ2-5; 9 bases agree with TRBD2. The CDR3 has 13 residues. J gave up 5 bases and V 3 bases, and 4 bases lay outside the gene matches. Germline V gene lookup returns CDR1 DFQATT and CDR2 SNEGSKA (reference sequence). CDR3 sequence reads: CSASSSGIETQYF. The CDR3 DNA reads as TGCAGTGCTAGCTCTAGCGGGATTGAGACCCAGTACTTC.

The V and J genes are TRBV4-1 and TRBJ2-7, with no clear D. The V end was cut by 7 bases, the J end by 4 bases, with 26 bases between. Germline V gene lookup returns CDR1 MGHRA and CDR2 YSYEKL. This CDR3 has 17 amino acids. The CDR3 nucleotides read TGCGCCAGCACCCTCGGCGCAGCCAAGCAGAGAGTGTACGAGCAGTACTTC. Amino acids: CASTLGAAKQRVYEQYF.

V usage is TRBV18 and J usage is TRBJ2-7; 12 bases are shared with TRBD2. V shed 2 bases, J shed 0 bases, and the junction held 5 bases outside the gene matches. Per germline, CDR1 KGHSH and CDR2 LQKENI. CDR3 length: 17 amino acids. The CDR3 nucleotides read TGTGCCAGCTCACCAAGGGGACTAGCGGGTCCCTCCTACGAGCAGTACTTC. Encoded protein: CASSPRGLAGPSYEQYF.

The chain links TRBV20-1 to TRBJ1-1; D might be TRBD1 (6 bases). V was cut by 3 bases and J by 3 bases, with 17 bases left in between. This CDR3 region has 15 residues. Per the germline V gene, CDR1 is DFQATT and CDR2 is SNEGSKA (reference sequence). The CDR3: CSASGRGGFDTEAFF. In DNA form, the CDR3 reads TGCAGTGCTAGCGGGAGAGGGGGGTTTGACACTGAAGCTTTCTTT.

The J gene is TRBJ2-3, the V gene TRBV6-2 or TRBV6-3; D uncertain. The germline V gene has CDR1 MNHEY and CDR2 SVGEGT. The CDR3 is 13 amino acids. V shed 7 bases and J shed 0 bases, with 8 bases lying between them. The CDR3 sequence is CASTAASTDTQYF. The CDR3 DNA reads as TGTGCCAGCACGGCGGCTAGCACAGATACGCAGTATTTT.

This clonotype was detected ten times or more. This rearrangement joins TRBV7-9 to TRBJ2-3; TRBD1 matches 10 bases. The CDR3 covers 15 residues. Trimming cost V 6 bases and J 3 bases; bases outside gene matches: 6. Germline lookup yields CDR1 SEHNR and CDR2 FQNEAQ (reference sequence). As DNA, the CDR3 is TGTGCCAGCAGTCCCGGACAGGGGGGGACAGATACGCAGTATTTT. It translates to CASSPGQGGTDTQYF.

CDR3 coding DNA: TGTGCCAGCAGCCCCGGTCACCAGAACACTGAAGCTTTCTTT. Its protein product is CASSPGHQNTEAFF. The V call is TRBV7-2, the J call TRBJ1-1, with D unresolved. V lost 5 bases to trimming and J lost 1 base, with 11 bases between them. This CDR3 has 14 amino acids. Germline assignment: CDR1 SGHTA and CDR2 FQGNSA.